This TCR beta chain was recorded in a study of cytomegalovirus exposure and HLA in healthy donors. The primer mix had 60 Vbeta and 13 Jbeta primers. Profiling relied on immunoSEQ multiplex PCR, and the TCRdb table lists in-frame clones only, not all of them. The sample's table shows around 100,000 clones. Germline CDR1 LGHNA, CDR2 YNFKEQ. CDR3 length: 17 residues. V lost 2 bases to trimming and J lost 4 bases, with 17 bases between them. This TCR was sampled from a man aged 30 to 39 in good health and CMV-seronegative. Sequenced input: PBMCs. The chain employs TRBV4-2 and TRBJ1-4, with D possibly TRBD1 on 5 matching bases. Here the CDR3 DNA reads TGTGCCAGCAGCCAACAGACAGACTTTTCCTTTAATGAAAAACTGTTTTTT. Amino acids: CASSQQTDFSFNEKLFF.